Listed below are T cell receptor beta chains from one sample, sequenced in a study of blood T cell repertoires in COVID-19. Only in-frame clones appear in the TCRdb table, and some are missing; sequencing was by immunoSEQ multiplex PCR. The sample lists 150,000 to 200,000 clones; nearly 90% were seen once. Sequencing used PBMCs or T cells enriched from blood (not recorded which). The receptors come from a woman aged 40 to 55 with acute COVID-19. Each CDR3 is given with its conserved first and last residue. A D gene is named only where the DNA matches it firmly. A clone size is listed for some rows: how often the clone was seen (once, few, many), or a class if it is expanded.

v_call: TRBV12-3/TRBV12-4; j_call: TRBJ2-7; d_call: NA; clone_size: NA; cdr3_nt: TGTGCCAGCAGCCAGGGTTCCTACGAGCAGTACTTC; cdr3_aa: CASSQGSYEQYF
v_call: TRBV6-5; j_call: TRBJ2-7; d_call: TRBD1; clone_size: few; cdr3_nt: TGTGCCAGCAGACGGGACAGGGGCCCCTACGAGCAGTACTTC; cdr3_aa: CASRRDRGPYEQYF
v_call: TRBV9; j_call: TRBJ1-4; d_call: NA; clone_size: NA; cdr3_nt: TGTGCCAGCAGCCTGGGGCGCGCCCCCGTTGCAACTAATGAAAAACTGTTTTTT; cdr3_aa: CASSLGRAPVATNEKLFF
v_call: TRBV6-5; j_call: TRBJ1-2; d_call: NA; clone_size: NA; cdr3_nt: TGTGCCAGCTCCGACGGAGATGACTATGGCTACACCTTC; cdr3_aa: CASSDGDDYGYTF
v_call: TRBV7-9; j_call: TRBJ1-3; d_call: NA; clone_size: few; cdr3_nt: TGTGCCAGCAGCCCCCCTGCGGCGGCTGGAAACACCATATATTTT; cdr3_aa: CASSPPAAAGNTIYF
v_call: TRBV28; j_call: TRBJ1-1; d_call: NA; clone_size: NA; cdr3_nt: TGTGCCAGCAGTTGGGAGTATATGGGCTTCCTCAAGGGGAACACTGAAGCTTTCTTT; cdr3_aa: CASSWEYMGFLKGNTEAFF
v_call: TRBV6-6; j_call: TRBJ2-5; d_call: TRBD2; clone_size: once; cdr3_nt: TGTGCCAGCACCCCCCCAGCGGGAGCCCAAGAGACCCAGTACTTC; cdr3_aa: CASTPPAGAQETQYF
v_call: TRBV3-1/TRBV3-2; j_call: TRBJ1-2; d_call: TRBD1; clone_size: NA; cdr3_nt: TGTGCCAGCAGCCAACGCTGGGACAGACTAGGGAACTATGGCTACACCTTC; cdr3_aa: CASSQRWDRLGNYGYTF
v_call: TRBV27; j_call: TRBJ2-1; d_call: TRBD1; clone_size: NA; cdr3_nt: TGTGCCAGGAGATTGGGACAGGGGAAGATCGGGAATGAGCAGTTCTTC; cdr3_aa: CARRLGQGKIGNEQFF
v_call: TRBV3-1/TRBV3-2; j_call: TRBJ1-4; d_call: NA; clone_size: NA; cdr3_nt: TGTGCCAGCAGCCCATCCGGACAGTTTAATGAAAAACTGTTTTTT; cdr3_aa: CASSPSGQFNEKLFF
v_call: TRBV25-1; j_call: TRBJ1-1; d_call: NA; clone_size: NA; cdr3_nt: TGTGCCAGCAGCGGAGCGGGTACGGCCGAAGCTTTCTTT; cdr3_aa: CASSGAGTAEAFF
v_call: TRBV18; j_call: TRBJ1-2; d_call: NA; clone_size: NA; cdr3_nt: TGTGCCAGCTCACCACAGCTGATGGGCTACACCTTC; cdr3_aa: CASSPQLMGYTF
v_call: TRBV5-5; j_call: TRBJ1-2; d_call: NA; clone_size: NA; cdr3_nt: TGTGCCAGCCAACGGGGGGGACCAGGGGTTAACTATGGCTACACCTTC; cdr3_aa: CASQRGGPGVNYGYTF
v_call: TRBV5-1; j_call: TRBJ1-1; d_call: NA; clone_size: NA; cdr3_nt: TGCGCCAGCAGCTTGGACAGCATGAACACTGAAGCTTTCTTT; cdr3_aa: CASSLDSMNTEAFF
v_call: TRBV4-1; j_call: TRBJ2-1; d_call: NA; clone_size: once; cdr3_nt: TGCGCCAGCAGCCTCTGGCCCATCCCCTACAATGAGCAGTTCTTC; cdr3_aa: CASSLWPIPYNEQFF
v_call: TRBV5-6; j_call: TRBJ2-5; d_call: NA; clone_size: NA; cdr3_nt: TGTGCCAGCAGTTGGGCTTTTGGAGGGGGCAGGGAGACCCAGTACTTC; cdr3_aa: CASSWAFGGGRETQYF
v_call: TRBV27; j_call: TRBJ2-7; d_call: TRBD1; clone_size: NA; cdr3_nt: TGTGCCAGCAGTATCCAGGGGGCTGGCTACGAGCAGTACTTC; cdr3_aa: CASSIQGAGYEQYF
v_call: TRBV4-3; j_call: TRBJ2-1; d_call: TRBD2; clone_size: NA; cdr3_nt: TGCGCCAGCAGCCAAGAGTGGGCGGGAGAACCCTACAATGAGCAGTTCTTC; cdr3_aa: CASSQEWAGEPYNEQFF
v_call: TRBV27; j_call: TRBJ1-1; d_call: NA; clone_size: NA; cdr3_nt: TGTGCCAGCAGGAAAGAGCAGGGGCGGAACACTGAAGCTTTCTTT; cdr3_aa: CASRKEQGRNTEAFF
v_call: TRBV10-3; j_call: TRBJ2-1; d_call: TRBD2; clone_size: NA; cdr3_nt: TGTGCCATCCGAGGGACTAGCGGGTACAATGAGCAGTTCTTC; cdr3_aa: CAIRGTSGYNEQFF
v_call: TRBV7-9; j_call: TRBJ2-2; d_call: TRBD2; clone_size: few; cdr3_nt: TGTGCCAGCAGCCTTGGAGCGGGAGGGCCCACCGGGGAGCTGTTTTTT; cdr3_aa: CASSLGAGGPTGELFF
v_call: TRBV11-3; j_call: TRBJ2-3; d_call: TRBD2; clone_size: NA; cdr3_nt: TGTGCCAGCAGCCTGAGCGGGAGGGATACGCAGTATTTT; cdr3_aa: CASSLSGRDTQYF
v_call: TRBV2; j_call: TRBJ2-5; d_call: TRBD2; clone_size: NA; cdr3_nt: TGTGCCAGCAGGGGGGGACTAGCGGGGTTCGGCGAGACCCAGTACTTC; cdr3_aa: CASRGGLAGFGETQYF
v_call: TRBV28; j_call: TRBJ2-1; d_call: TRBD2; clone_size: NA; cdr3_nt: TGTGCCAGCAGTAATGCCCCGGCTAGCGGGGGGCAGTATGAGCAGTTCTTC; cdr3_aa: CASSNAPASGGQYEQFF
v_call: TRBV19; j_call: TRBJ1-3; d_call: TRBD1; clone_size: NA; cdr3_nt: TGTGCCACCTCGGACAGGGGGAGAGGAAACACCATATATTTT; cdr3_aa: CATSDRGRGNTIYF
v_call: TRBV19; j_call: TRBJ2-2; d_call: TRBD2; clone_size: NA; cdr3_nt: TGTGCCAGTAGTAGGGGACTAGCGGGGAGGAACACCGGGGAGCTGTTTTTT; cdr3_aa: CASSRGLAGRNTGELFF
v_call: TRBV9; j_call: TRBJ2-1; d_call: TRBD2; clone_size: NA; cdr3_nt: TGTGCCAGCAGCATCGGTGGACTAGGTTACAATGAGCAGTTCTTC; cdr3_aa: CASSIGGLGYNEQFF
v_call: TRBV11-2; j_call: TRBJ2-7; d_call: TRBD2; clone_size: NA; cdr3_nt: TGTGCCAGCAGCTTAGTCCCGCTAGCGGGAGGCGAGCAGTACTTC; cdr3_aa: CASSLVPLAGGEQYF
v_call: TRBV6-2/TRBV6-3; j_call: TRBJ2-1; d_call: TRBD2; clone_size: NA; cdr3_nt: TGTGCCAGCAGCAGACTAGCGGGATTCAACAATGAGCAGTTCTTC; cdr3_aa: CASSRLAGFNNEQFF
v_call: TRBV2; j_call: TRBJ2-2; d_call: NA; clone_size: NA; cdr3_nt: TGTGCCAGCAGTGAATCTCGGGGAACCGGGGAGCTGTTTTTT; cdr3_aa: CASSESRGTGELFF
v_call: TRBV6-5; j_call: TRBJ2-1; d_call: NA; clone_size: NA; cdr3_nt: TGTGCCAGCAGTCCTCGGGGATACAATGAGCAGTTCTTC; cdr3_aa: CASSPRGYNEQFF
v_call: TRBV29-1; j_call: TRBJ2-7; d_call: NA; clone_size: once; cdr3_nt: TGCAGCGTCCTCCGCGGGCCCGCCTCCTACGAGCAGTACTTC; cdr3_aa: CSVLRGPASYEQYF
v_call: TRBV19; j_call: TRBJ1-6; d_call: NA; clone_size: NA; cdr3_nt: TGTGCCACCAGTAAGGGGGTCGTGGGAAAAAAGTCACCCCTCCACTTT; cdr3_aa: CATSKGVVGKKSPLHF
v_call: TRBV18; j_call: TRBJ2-5; d_call: NA; clone_size: NA; cdr3_nt: TGTGCCAGCTCATTTCGGGACAACCAAGAGACCCAGTACTTC; cdr3_aa: CASSFRDNQETQYF
v_call: TRBV28; j_call: TRBJ1-6; d_call: NA; clone_size: once; cdr3_nt: TGTGCCAGCAGTTTAGCGACATCACCCCTCCACTTT; cdr3_aa: CASSLATSPLHF
v_call: TRBV4-2; j_call: TRBJ1-1; d_call: NA; clone_size: NA; cdr3_nt: TGTGCCAGCAGCCAAGGAGGGTTTGAAGCTTTCTTT; cdr3_aa: CASSQGGFEAFF
v_call: TRBV19; j_call: TRBJ1-2; d_call: NA; clone_size: once; cdr3_nt: TGTGCCAGTAGTATAGCGGGTTTGGCAGATATCGATGGCTACACCTTC; cdr3_aa: CASSIAGLADIDGYTF
v_call: TRBV28; j_call: TRBJ2-1; d_call: NA; clone_size: NA; cdr3_nt: TGTGCCAGCAGTATATCCGGGACTCACAATGAGCAGTTCTTC; cdr3_aa: CASSISGTHNEQFF
v_call: TRBV19; j_call: TRBJ1-2; d_call: NA; clone_size: NA; cdr3_nt: TGTGCCAGTGAGGGCAGCGTTTTGGGGAAGTGGGGCTACACCTTC; cdr3_aa: CASEGSVLGKWGYTF
v_call: TRBV29-1; j_call: TRBJ2-3; d_call: TRBD2; clone_size: NA; cdr3_nt: TGCAGCGGGCGGGAGGCAGATACGCAGTATTTT; cdr3_aa: CSGREADTQYF
v_call: TRBV3-1/TRBV3-2; j_call: TRBJ2-4; d_call: TRBD2; clone_size: NA; cdr3_nt: TGTGCCAGCAGCCAAAATCCAGCGGGGGGAGCCAAAAACATTCAGTACTTC; cdr3_aa: CASSQNPAGGAKNIQYF
v_call: TRBV29-1; j_call: TRBJ2-7; d_call: TRBD2; clone_size: once; cdr3_nt: TGCAGCGTTGGATACGGCGGGAGGGCCTTATCTTACGACGAGCAGTACTTC; cdr3_aa: CSVGYGGRALSYDEQYF
v_call: TRBV13; j_call: TRBJ1-1; d_call: TRBD1; clone_size: few; cdr3_nt: TGTGCCAGCAGCTGGACAGGTCAACTGAACACTGAAGCTTTCTTT; cdr3_aa: CASSWTGQLNTEAFF
v_call: TRBV11-2; j_call: TRBJ1-2; d_call: NA; clone_size: NA; cdr3_nt: TGTGCCAGCAGCTTAGATCGCGATTGGGGCAGGGTCTATGGCTACACCTTC; cdr3_aa: CASSLDRDWGRVYGYTF
v_call: TRBV9; j_call: TRBJ2-2; d_call: NA; clone_size: NA; cdr3_nt: TGTGCCAGCAGCGTAGGAACGGGACATATCACCGGGGAGCTGTTTTTT; cdr3_aa: CASSVGTGHITGELFF
v_call: TRBV11-1; j_call: TRBJ1-1; d_call: TRBD1; clone_size: NA; cdr3_nt: TGTGCCAGCAGCCCAGGGACAGAAGAAGCTTTCTTT; cdr3_aa: CASSPGTEEAFF
v_call: TRBV18; j_call: TRBJ2-3; d_call: TRBD1; clone_size: NA; cdr3_nt: TGTGCCAGCTCACCTCAATCGAGGACAGGCATTAGCACAGATACGCAGTATTTT; cdr3_aa: CASSPQSRTGISTDTQYF